The sequence of this T cell receptor beta chain was determined in a study of cytomegalovirus exposure and HLA in healthy donors. Study as a whole: The roughly 120 validation repertoires used the same platform as the roughly 670 first-cohort repertoires (as reported by a later analysis). Whole-study results and caveats: Some TCR beta chains (more than 150 of them) were listed as cytomegalovirus-associated. According to a subsequent analysis, TCR clusters identified in the first cohort showed a tendency to co-occur across the approximately 110 validation repertoires.

The CDR3 is made up of 11 amino acids. Trimming took 10 bases from V and 7 from J, leaving 13 bases between them. From germline, CDR1 is SGHTA and CDR2 FQGNSA. From the approximately 120-subject validation cohort, which was separate from the roughly 690-subject first cohort, the donors were drawn. Only in-frame clones appear in the TCRdb table, and some are missing; sequencing was by immunoSEQ multiplex PCR. The repertoire holds 50,000 to 65,000 clones, with 89% as singletons. A note on this clone: The target antigen is unknown.

This clonotype was sampled from a woman under 30 in good health and CMV-seronegative. Sequenced sample: PBMCs. The J gene is TRBJ1-1, the V gene TRBV7-2, with D tentatively TRBD1 (6 bases). The CDR3, as DNA: TGTGCCACAATCCAGGGGATTGAAGCTTTCTTT. Protein product: CATIQGIEAFF.